The text below deals with one T cell receptor (beta chain). The sample comes from a study of T cell changes during pregnancy in multiple sclerosis. The protocol was immunoSEQ multiplex PCR, while the TCRdb copy is restricted to in-frame clones and leaves out a portion. The top ten clones hold about 2% of a sample with under 95,000 clones, 80% to 95% of them seen once. Looked up from germline, CDR1 is SGHNT and CDR2 is YENEEA. The CDR3 runs 16 residues. The V and J ends lost 2 bases and 4 bases respectively, with 14 bases between them. The chain carries TRBV11-3 and TRBJ2-2; maybe TRBD2 (6 bases). This receptor was obtained from a female donor with multiple sclerosis, enrolled in a pregnancy study. The sample was peripheral blood, taken after pregnancy. CDR3 sequence reads: CASSLWGQGGTGELFF. As DNA, the CDR3 is TGTGCCAGCAGCTTATGGGGTCAGGGAGGCACCGGGGAGCTGTTTTTT.